Described below is a single T cell receptor beta chain sequence and its context. Its antigen is unknown. The investigators reverse transcribed all of the isolated RNA, so they sequenced expressed TCRB transcripts. Libraries were prepared by immunoSEQ multiplex PCR; TCRdb keeps only in-frame clonotypes and omits some of them. The table includes around 150,000 clones, 9% to 10% detected once. Every donor provided one heparinised blood draw, which averaged approximately 100 mL. The data belong to a study of beta chain features in type 1 diabetes. Notes on the study in general: Individuals with type 1 diabetes displayed fewer insertions and more deletions at VDJ junctions. It was among patients, rather than healthy donors, that naive, central memory and Treg TCRB repertoires appeared more similar. Sequencing of cDNA might inflate the share of cells that strongly express TCR. Patients with Type 1 diabetes showed moderately but significantly shorter TCRB CDR3s in all four CD4+ subsets.

Sequenced sample: central memory CD4+ T cells from blood. This clonotype originated in a woman aged 25 to 45 with type 1 diabetes.

CDR3 amino acids: CASSLSWAGTGELFF. The CDR3 DNA reads as TGTGCCAGCAGCTTATCCTGGGCGGGCACCGGGGAGCTGTTTTTT. The chain links TRBV7-3 to TRBJ2-2; maybe TRBD2 (5 bases). The length of the CDR3 is 15 residues. With 2 bases removed from V and 4 bases from J, the gap between germline ends came to 11 bases. From germline, CDR1 is SGHTA and CDR2 FQGTGA.